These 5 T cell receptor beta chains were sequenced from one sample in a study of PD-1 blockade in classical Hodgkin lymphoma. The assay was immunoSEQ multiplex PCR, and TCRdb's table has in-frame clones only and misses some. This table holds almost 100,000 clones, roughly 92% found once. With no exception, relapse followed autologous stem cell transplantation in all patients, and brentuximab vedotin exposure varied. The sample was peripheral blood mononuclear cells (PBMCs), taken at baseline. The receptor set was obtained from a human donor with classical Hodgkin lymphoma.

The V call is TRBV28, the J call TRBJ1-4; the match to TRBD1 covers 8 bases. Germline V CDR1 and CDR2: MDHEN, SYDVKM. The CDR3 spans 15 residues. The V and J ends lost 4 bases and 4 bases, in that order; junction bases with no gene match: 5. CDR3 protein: CASSSLDRGNEKLFF. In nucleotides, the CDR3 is TGTGCCAGCAGTTCCCTCGACAGGGGTAATGAAAAACTGTTTTTT.

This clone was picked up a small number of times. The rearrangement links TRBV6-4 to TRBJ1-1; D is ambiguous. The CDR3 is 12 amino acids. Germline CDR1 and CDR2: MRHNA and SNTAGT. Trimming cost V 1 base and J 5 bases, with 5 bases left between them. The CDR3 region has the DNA TGTGCCAGCAGTGACTACGGAACTGAAGCTTTCTTT. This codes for CASSDYGTEAFF.

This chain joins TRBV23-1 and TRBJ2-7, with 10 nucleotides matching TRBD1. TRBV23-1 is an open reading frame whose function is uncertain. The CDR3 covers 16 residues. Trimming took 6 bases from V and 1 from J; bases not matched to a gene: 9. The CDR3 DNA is TGCGCCAGCAGCCCGACGCCGGGACAGGGGTCCTACGAGCAGTACTTC. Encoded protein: CASSPTPGQGSYEQYF.

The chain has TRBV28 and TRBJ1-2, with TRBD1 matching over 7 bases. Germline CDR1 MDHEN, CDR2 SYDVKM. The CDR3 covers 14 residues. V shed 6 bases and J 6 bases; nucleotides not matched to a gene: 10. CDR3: CASSPPQGVNGYTF. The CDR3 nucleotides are TGTGCCAGCAGCCCCCCGCAGGGGGTGAATGGCTACACCTTC.

This CDR3 is CASSTEAYEQYF. CDR3 in DNA: TGTGCCAGCAGTACAGAGGCCTACGAGCAGTACTTC. The chain has TRBV6-6 and TRBJ2-7; D remains ambiguous. The CDR3 totals 12 residues. CDR1 MNHNY and CDR2 SVGAGI come from the germline V gene (reference sequence). V lost 5 bases, J lost 2 bases, and 7 bases lay in between.